This T cell receptor beta chain stems from a study of PD-L1 blockade in urothelial cancer. Stated time point: peripheral blood 6 weeks after treatment start. Only in-frame clones appear in the TCRdb table, and some are missing; sequencing was by immunoSEQ multiplex PCR. The data show tens of thousands of clones, roughly nine tenths seen once. Germline loops: CDR1 GTSNPN, CDR2 SVGIG (reference sequence). V gave up 3 bases and J gave up 5 bases, with 13 bases separating them. There are 13 residues in the CDR3. Sequences were derived from PBMCs, sampled around atezolizumab (anti-PD-L1) treatment. The chain recombines TRBV30 with TRBJ2-5; weak D call: TRBD2 (6 bases). The TCR originated in a man between 65 and 79 years old with urothelial cancer. The CDR3 is CAWRVVGTETQYF. Written as DNA, the CDR3 is TGTGCCTGGAGGGTCGTGGGGACTGAGACCCAGTACTTC.